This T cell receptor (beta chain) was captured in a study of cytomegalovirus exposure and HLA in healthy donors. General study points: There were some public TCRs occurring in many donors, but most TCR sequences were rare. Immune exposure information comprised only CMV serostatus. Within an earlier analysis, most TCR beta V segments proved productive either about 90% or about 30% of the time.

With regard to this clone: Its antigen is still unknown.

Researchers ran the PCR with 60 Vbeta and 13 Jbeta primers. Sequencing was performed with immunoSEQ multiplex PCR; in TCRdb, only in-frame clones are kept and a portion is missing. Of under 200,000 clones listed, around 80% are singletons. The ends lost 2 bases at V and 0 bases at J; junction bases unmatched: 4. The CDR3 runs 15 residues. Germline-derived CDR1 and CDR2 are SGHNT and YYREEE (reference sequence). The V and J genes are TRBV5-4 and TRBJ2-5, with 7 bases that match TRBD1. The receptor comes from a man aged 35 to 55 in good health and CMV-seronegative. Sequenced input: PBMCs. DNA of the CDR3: TGTGCCAGCAGCTTAGACAGGGTCTACCAAGAGACCCAGTACTTC. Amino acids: CASSLDRVYQETQYF.